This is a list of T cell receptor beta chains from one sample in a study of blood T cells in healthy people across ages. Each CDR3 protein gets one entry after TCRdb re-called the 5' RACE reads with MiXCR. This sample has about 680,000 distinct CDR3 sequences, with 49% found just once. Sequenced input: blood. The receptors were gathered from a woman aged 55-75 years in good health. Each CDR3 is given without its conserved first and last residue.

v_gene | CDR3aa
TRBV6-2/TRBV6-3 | ASQLAGGPQQF
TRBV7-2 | ASSLGWVSYEQY
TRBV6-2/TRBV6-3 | ASSSTFSGETQY
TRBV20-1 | SASGNSQTQY
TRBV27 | ASSVTDREAF
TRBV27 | ASSSGQGGTDTQY
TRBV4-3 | AGSPSQAGETTDTQY
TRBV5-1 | TSSLEGTEETQY
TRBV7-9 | ASRRTGQPSTGIHEQY
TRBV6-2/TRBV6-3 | ASSPYGQGRETQY
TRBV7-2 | ASSLELLAGYADTQY
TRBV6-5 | ASSRTGVTYNEQF
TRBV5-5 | ASSIGLAGGAYEQY
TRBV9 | ASSVGEGGGNEQF
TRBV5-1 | ASSVGSGSTDTQY
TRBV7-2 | ASSLVPSELLLNEQY
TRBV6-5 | ASSSLAGAGIQY
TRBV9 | ASSVATENTEAF
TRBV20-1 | SAPGGGLVDEQY
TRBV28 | ASSPRGQNTGELF
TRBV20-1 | SARDRNEQY
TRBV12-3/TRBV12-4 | ASSAQGPLEGF
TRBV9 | ASSDPQRVAETQY
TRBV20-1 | SARVPGLRETQY
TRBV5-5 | ASSLDPSATNEKLF
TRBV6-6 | ASTLGNTEAF
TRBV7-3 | ASSPGRSSYNEQF
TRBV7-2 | ASSQTSGRIYEQY
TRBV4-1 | ASSLRTSENTGELF